These 11 T cell receptor beta chains came from one sample sequenced in a study of response to subunit inactivated influenza vaccine. Each CDR3 protein gets one entry after TCRdb re-called the RT-PCR reads with MiXCR. This table has more than 500,000 distinct CDR3 sequences, 11% appearing once. This same sample was also part of a study on T cells expressing NK-cell markers. That paper states: What made the TCR beta cDNA was 5'RACE template switching with UMIs.

The sample here was PBMCs from blood, taken on the day of vaccination. These receptors were obtained from a man aged 50 or older who received an inactivated influenza vaccine.

This clonotype was seen ten or more times. The chain employs TRBV7-9 and TRBJ1-2; 8 positions match TRBD1. CDR3 size: 15 residues. J lost 4 bases, V lost 5 bases, and 9 bases had no gene match. Germline V gives CDR1 SEHNR, CDR2 FQNEAQ (reference sequence). CDR3 loop: CASSSDRDRSYGYTF. CDR3 DNA: TGTGCCAGCAGCAGTGACCGGGACAGGAGCTATGGCTACACCTTC.

This clonotype was counted ten times or more. The chain carries TRBV20-1 and TRBJ2-1, with no clear D. From germline, CDR1 is DFQATT and CDR2 SNEGSKA (reference sequence). V was shortened by 0 bases and J by 9 bases, with 12 bases between the two germline ends. The CDR3 has 13 residues. CDR3 sequence: CSARDIGRPEQFF. The CDR3 DNA reads TGCAGTGCTAGAGATATAGGAAGACCTGAGCAGTTCTTC.

This clonotype showed up just a few times. V is TRBV2 and J is TRBJ2-3, with unresolved D. The CDR3 has 15 amino acids. The V gene lost 6 bases and the J gene lost 1 base, with 14 bases spanning the gap. The germline CDR1 and CDR2 sequences are SNHLY and FYNNEI. The CDR3 loop reads CASSPLRSGTDTQYF. For the CDR3, the DNA is TGTGCCAGCAGCCCTCTTCGGTCGGGCACAGATACGCAGTATTTT.

CDR3 in DNA: TGTGCCAGCAGTTTATCGCGGGGGGAACAAGAGACCCAGTACTTC. Encoded protein: CASSLSRGEQETQYF. This chain connects TRBV12-3 or TRBV12-4 to TRBJ2-5; TRBD2 matches 8 bases. The CDR3 covers 15 residues. The trim removed 2 bases at V and 2 bases at J, leaving 4 bases unmatched.

This clonotype showed up many times. The chain joins TRBV20-1 to TRBJ2-1, with D tentatively TRBD2 (5 bases). This CDR3 region has 10 residues. Germline lookup yields CDR1 DFQATT and CDR2 SNEGSKA (reference sequence). The V end lost 3 bases, the J end lost 8 bases, and 5 bases lay between the germline ends. CDR3 DNA: TGCAGTGCTAGGCGGGATGAGCAGTTCTTC. Its translation is CSARRDEQFF.

This clonotype was seen more than once but under ten times. The CDR3 loop reads CASSPSTGKEQFF. CDR3 sequence (DNA): TGTGCCAGCAGCCCCAGTACAGGGAAAGAGCAGTTCTTC. The chain has TRBV3-1 and TRBJ2-1; a possible D gene is TRBD1 (6 bases). This CDR3 is 13 amino acids long. Trimming cost V 4 bases and J 10 bases, with 14 bases left between them. CDR1 is LGHDT and CDR2 is YNNKEL in the germline V gene (reference sequence).

This clonotype has a handful of counts. V is TRBV24-1 and J is TRBJ2-1; 14 bases line up with TRBD2. The ends lost 7 bases at V and 5 bases at J; junction bases unmatched: 6. The V gene's germline CDR1 is KGHDR and CDR2 SFDVKD. This CDR3 is built from 16 residues. The CDR3 spells CATRGTSGSNHNEQFF. DNA of the CDR3: TGTGCCACCAGGGGGACTAGCGGGAGTAACCACAATGAGCAGTTCTTC.

This clonotype showed up just a few times. The rearrangement joins TRBV7-2 to TRBJ1-1, with a possible D match to TRBD1 (5 bases). The length of the CDR3 is 17 residues. Between the trimmed V and J ends, which lost 2 bases and 1 base, there was a span of 17 bases. CDR1 is SGHTA, CDR2 FQGNSA, per germline. The CDR3 DNA sequence: TGTGCCAGCAGCTTATCAGGGACTCGACGGACGAACACTGAAGCTTTCTTT. Encoded protein: CASSLSGTRRTNTEAFF.

V usage is TRBV12-3 or TRBV12-4 and J usage is TRBJ1-1, with D perhaps TRBD1 (6 bases). The CDR3 has 14 amino acids. Trimming shortened V by 6 bases and J by 1 base, and 12 bases separated the two germline ends. The CDR3 DNA sequence: TGTGCCAGCAGGACGACAGGCCAGAACACTGAAGCTTTCTTT. Amino acids: CASRTTGQNTEAFF.

This clonotype was counted a few times. The CDR3 nucleotides are TGTGCCAGCAGTGGAGGGACAGCTCTTTTGTACGAGCAGTACTTC. Translation gives CASSGGTALLYEQYF. The gene calls are TRBV5-6 and TRBJ2-7; D may be TRBD1 (7 bases). The V gene's germline CDR1 is SGHDT and CDR2 YYEEEE. The CDR3 spans 15 residues. V was pared by 5 bases and J by 4 bases, with 19 bases between.

This clonotype showed up just a few times. The chain links TRBV25-1 to TRBJ1-1, with TRBD1 identical over 10 bases. The CDR3 consists of 14 residues. CDR1 and CDR2 (germline): MGHDK, SYGVNS. The junction had 6 bases not matched to a gene; V was cut back by 10 bases and J by 1 base. This CDR3 reads CATTGQGQNTEAFF. Here the CDR3 DNA reads TGTGCCACTACGGGACAGGGGCAGAACACTGAAGCTTTCTTT.